These 21 T cell receptor beta chains were sequenced from one sample in a study of blood T cell repertoires in COVID-19. The assay was immunoSEQ multiplex PCR, and TCRdb's table has in-frame clones only and misses some. This sample has around 100,000 clones; 88% occur once, and the top ten carry 5%. The source material was peripheral blood. The receptors were sampled from a human donor in a cohort sampled during active COVID-19.

V gene TRBV14 combines with J gene TRBJ1-1, with 9 bases identical to TRBD1. This CDR3 has 13 residues. V trimming: 4 bases; J trimming: 5 bases; junction bases outside the gene matches: 2. The V gene's germline CDR1 is SGHDN and CDR2 FVKESK. The CDR3 region is CASSRQGGTEAFF. For the CDR3, the DNA is TGTGCCAGCAGCCGACAGGGGGGTACTGAAGCTTTCTTT.

The J gene is TRBJ2-7, the V gene TRBV5-1; 14 positions match TRBD2. Per the germline V gene, CDR1 is SGHRS and CDR2 is YFSETQ. The CDR3 totals 15 residues. V was pared by 4 bases and J by 7 bases, with 7 bases of the junction left unmatched. The CDR3 DNA reads as TGCGCCAGCAGCCCGAGGACTAGCGGGAGGATTGAGCAGTACTTC. Protein sequence: CASSPRTSGRIEQYF.

The chain has TRBV29-1 and TRBJ1-1, with TRBD1 as a possible D gene (5 bases). V lost 1 base to trimming and J lost 5 bases, with 11 bases between them. The CDR3 length is 13 residues. Germline assignment: CDR1 SQVTM and CDR2 ANQGSEA. This chain's CDR3 is CSVEGLRGTEAFF. CDR3 nucleotides: TGCAGCGTTGAAGGATTGCGGGGGACTGAAGCTTTCTTT.

The chain has TRBV7-9 and TRBJ2-5; D is unresolved. There are 16 residues in the CDR3. CDR1 is SEHNR, CDR2 FQNEAQ, per germline (reference sequence). The V gene lost 2 bases and the J gene lost 5 bases, with 18 bases spanning the gap. CDR3 bases: TGTGCCAGCAGCTTAAGGTATGTGGCGGCGAGGGAGACCCAGTACTTC. Protein sequence: CASSLRYVAARETQYF. The full variable domain, completed using reference TRBV7-9 and TRBJ2-5, is DTGVSQNPRHKITKRGQNVTFRCDPISEHNRLYWYRQTLGQGPEFLTYFQNEAQLEKSRLLSDRFSAERPKGSFSTLEIQRTEQGDSAMYLCASSLRYVAARETQYFGPGTRLLVL.

The sample holds a few counts of this clone. The chain is built from TRBV24-1 and TRBJ1-5, with D maybe TRBD1 (5 bases). V was pared by 2 bases and J by 5 bases, with 18 bases between. CDR1 and CDR2 (germline): KGHDR, SFDVKD. The CDR3 covers 17 residues. The CDR3 here is CATSDSAGPIKHQPQHF. CDR3 DNA sequence: TGTGCCACCAGTGATTCCGCGGGGCCTATTAAGCATCAGCCCCAGCATTTT.

This clone was detected once. The rearrangement joins TRBV6-6 to TRBJ2-5, with D possibly TRBD2 on 5 matching bases. In germline, CDR1 is MNHNY, CDR2 SVGAGI (reference sequence). This CDR3 is 13 amino acids long. The V gene lost 5 bases and the J gene lost 4 bases, with 11 bases spanning the gap. CDR3: CASSEGTPETQYF. In DNA, the CDR3 is TGTGCCAGCAGTGAGGGCACCCCAGAGACCCAGTACTTC.

This sequence joins TRBV24-1 and TRBJ1-2, with 7 bases matching TRBD1. The CDR3 consists of 14 residues. Germline V CDR1 and CDR2: KGHDR, SFDVKD. V trimming: 4 bases; J trimming: 4 bases; junction bases outside the gene matches: 5. Written as DNA, the CDR3 is TGTGCCACCAGTGAGCCAGGGGGGTCCTATGGCTACACCTTC. It is translated as CATSEPGGSYGYTF.

CDR3 protein: CASERVSGTGNEQFF. The CDR3 nucleotides are TGTGCCAGCGAGAGGGTTAGCGGGACGGGCAATGAGCAGTTCTTC. V is TRBV6-5 and J is TRBJ2-1; 8 nucleotides match TRBD2. CDR1 and CDR2 from the germline V gene are MNHEY and SVGAGI. Trimming at V came to 8 bases and at J to 6 bases, leaving 12 bases not matched to a gene. This CDR3 spans 15 amino acids.

The rearrangement joins TRBV9 to TRBJ2-7, with D tentatively TRBD1 (5 bases). The CDR3 loop spans 14 amino acids. The V and J ends lost 0 bases and 5 bases respectively, with 12 bases between them. Germline loops: CDR1 SGDLS, CDR2 YYNGEE. CDR3 nucleotides: TGTGCCAGCAGCGTAGACAGGAATCTCCACGAGCAGTACTTC. This encodes CASSVDRNLHEQYF.

The rearrangement uses TRBV28 and TRBJ2-1; 10 bases align to TRBD2. Germline V gene data show CDR1 as MDHEN and CDR2 as SYDVKM. The CDR3 runs 15 residues. The V and J ends lost 5 bases and 5 bases, in that order; junction bases with no gene match: 6. This chain's CDR3 is CASSRPGLADNEQFF. CDR3 DNA sequence: TGTGCCAGCAGTCGTCCCGGACTAGCGGACAATGAGCAGTTCTTC.

This sequence joins TRBV7-2 and TRBJ1-2, with D possibly being TRBD1 (5 bases). Germline V gene lookup returns CDR1 SGHTA and CDR2 FQGNSA. V shed 3 bases and J shed 1 base, with 12 bases lying between them. The CDR3 has 15 amino acids. DNA of the CDR3: TGTGCCAGCAGCTTCCGGGGGGAAGGTAACTATGGCTACACCTTC. It yields the protein CASSFRGEGNYGYTF. The full variable domain, its missing parts supplied by reference TRBV7-2 and TRBJ1-2, is GAGVSQSPSNKVTEKGKDVELRCDPISGHTALYWYRQSLGQGLEFLIYFQGNSAPDKSGLPSDRFSAERTGGSVSTLTIQRTQQEDSAVYLCASSFRGEGNYGYTFGSGTRLTVV.

This sequence joins TRBV12-3 or TRBV12-4 and TRBJ2-1; D remains ambiguous. The CDR3 has 11 amino acids. V lost 5 bases to trimming and J lost 13 bases, with 12 bases between them. CDR3 region: CASSEEQSQFF. In nucleotides, the CDR3 is TGTGCCAGCAGTGAAGAACAGTCTCAGTTCTTC.

This clone occurred once. The chain is built from TRBV9 and TRBJ2-1, with TRBD1 identical over 7 bases. Germline V CDR1 and CDR2: SGDLS, YYNGEE. The trim removed 7 bases at V and 10 bases at J, leaving 5 bases unmatched. The CDR3 totals 11 residues. CDR3 loop: CASSPDREQFF. Here the CDR3 DNA reads TGTGCCAGCTCTCCGGACAGGGAGCAGTTCTTC.

V gene TRBV5-4 combines with J gene TRBJ2-7; TRBD2 is a possible D gene (6 bases). Trimming cost V 0 bases and J 0 bases, with 7 bases left between them. In germline, CDR1 is SGHNT, CDR2 YYREEE (reference sequence). The CDR3 has 14 amino acids. CDR3 in DNA: TGTGCCAGCAGCTTGGGCGGGACCTCCTACGAGCAGTACTTC. It is translated as CASSLGGTSYEQYF.

The chain's CDR3 is CAIRSGGTGAYEQYF. CDR3 nucleotides: TGTGCCATCAGGTCAGGGGGGACAGGGGCCTACGAGCAGTACTTC. This chain connects TRBV10-3 to TRBJ2-7, with TRBD1 matching over 10 bases. This CDR3 comprises 15 residues. Germline V gives CDR1 ENHRY, CDR2 SYGVKD. The trim removed 6 bases at V and 2 bases at J, leaving 7 bases unmatched.

The CDR3 region has the DNA TGTGCCAGCAGCTGGGGTGGCGGACAGTCGAACAATGAGCAGTTCTTC. Encoded protein: CASSWGGGQSNNEQFF. The chain links TRBV5-4 to TRBJ2-1; D possibly corresponds to TRBD1 (6 bases). The CDR3 contains 16 residues. Germline V gives CDR1 SGHNT, CDR2 YYREEE (reference sequence). Between the trimmed V and J ends, which lost 3 bases and 5 bases, there was a span of 18 bases.

J is TRBJ2-7 and V is TRBV25-1; TRBD2 might be the D (5 bases). Per germline, CDR1 MGHDK and CDR2 SYGVNS. The CDR3 consists of 14 residues. The V and J ends lost 2 bases and 4 bases respectively, with 12 bases between them. The CDR3 region is CASSEPGSRYEQYF. CDR3 sequence (DNA): TGTGCCAGCAGTGAACCGGGATCGAGGTACGAGCAGTACTTC.

This clone was observed once. The chain has TRBV5-6 and TRBJ2-1, with TRBD1 matching over 8 bases. This CDR3 region has 15 residues. CDR1 and CDR2 (germline): SGHDT, YYEEEE. V shed 2 bases and J 2 bases; nucleotides not matched to a gene: 3. The CDR3: CASSFGTGAYNEQFF. In DNA form, the CDR3 reads TGTGCCAGCAGCTTCGGGACAGGTGCCTACAATGAGCAGTTCTTC.

The rearrangement joins TRBV3-1 (or the pseudogene TRBV3-2) to TRBJ1-4, with 9 bases lining up with TRBD1. From germline, CDR1 is LGHDT and CDR2 YNNKEL (reference sequence). Trimming removed 4 bases from V and 8 bases from J; junction bases left unmatched: 8. The CDR3 consists of 15 residues. The DNA for the CDR3 is TGTGCCAGCAGCCCCCGGGACAGGGTCGGGGAAAAACTGTTTTTT. Its protein product is CASSPRDRVGEKLFF.

This chain joins TRBV5-6 and TRBJ1-1; possible D gene TRBD1, 6 bases. CDR3 length: 16 residues. Trimming left V 0 bases short and J 1 base short, with 13 bases between. The germline CDR1 and CDR2 sequences are SGHDT and YYEEEE. The CDR3 region is CASSLEFRGGNTEAFF. CDR3 bases: TGTGCCAGCAGCTTGGAATTCAGGGGTGGGAACACTGAAGCTTTCTTT.

The chain is built from TRBV7-9 and TRBJ2-3, with 7 bases matching TRBD2. V was clipped by 5 bases and J by 2 bases; unmatched bases: 7. The CDR3 has 15 residues. Looked up from germline, CDR1 is SEHNR and CDR2 is FQNEAQ (reference sequence). The CDR3 nucleotides are TGTGCCAGCAGCCCCCTAGCGGAGAACACAGATACGCAGTATTTT. This codes for CASSPLAENTDTQYF.